This T cell receptor (beta chain) was recovered during a study of long-term antiretroviral therapy in people with HIV. General study results and limits: The study found that diversity rose after ART but stayed below transplant donor controls. HIV repertoires spanned narrower CDR3 length ranges than controls.

V was trimmed by 3 bases and J by 4 bases, leaving 7 bases between them. The CDR3 runs to 12 residues. The germline V gene encodes CDR1 KGHSH and CDR2 LQKENI. Sequencing used immunoSEQ v3.0 at survey level. Per-sample sequencing targets were roughly 40,000-50,000 T-cell genomes. TCRdb's copy holds only in-frame clones and misses some; the assay was immunoSEQ multiplex PCR. The data contain 15,000 to 20,000 clones, more than 75% of them singletons. This clone occurred a few times. The antigen is unknown. The United States was where all participants with HIV were treated. The sample consisted of unsorted PBMCs, taken 0.7 years before starting antiretroviral therapy. The rearrangement joins TRBV18 to TRBJ2-7; D unclear. This TCR was sampled from a man aged 45-65 years with HIV. The CDR3 region has the DNA TGTGCCAGCTCACCGCTCGGGTACGAGCAGTACTTC. As protein: CASSPLGYEQYF.